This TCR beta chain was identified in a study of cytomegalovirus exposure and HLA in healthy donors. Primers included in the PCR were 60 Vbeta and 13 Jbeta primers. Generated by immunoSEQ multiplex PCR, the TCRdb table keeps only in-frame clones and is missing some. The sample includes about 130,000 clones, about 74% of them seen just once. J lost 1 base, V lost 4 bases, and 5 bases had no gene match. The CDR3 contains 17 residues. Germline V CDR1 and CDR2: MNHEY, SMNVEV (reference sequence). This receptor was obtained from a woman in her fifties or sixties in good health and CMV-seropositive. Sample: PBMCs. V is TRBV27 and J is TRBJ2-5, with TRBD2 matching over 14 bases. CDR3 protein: CASSSVGLAGAQETQYF. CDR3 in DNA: TGTGCCAGCAGTTCGGTGGGACTAGCGGGAGCCCAAGAGACCCAGTACTTC.